The subject of this entry is one TCR beta chain. J was trimmed by 2 bases and V by 4 bases; bases with no gene match: 11. CDR1 and CDR2 (germline): KGHDR, SFDVKD. The length of the CDR3 is 17 residues. Repertoires were generated with immunoSEQ multiplex PCR, while TCRdb's copy carries only in-frame clones and drops some. The data contain roughly 220,000 clones, roughly 76% of them singletons. These data are taken from a study of blood T cell repertoires in COVID-19. Across the study: Acute and convalescent COVID-19 specimens originated in the United States, Italy and Spain.

The clonotype comes from a woman over 75 with COVID-19, enrolled during active disease. Specimen: peripheral blood. The J gene is TRBJ2-5, the V gene TRBV24-1; TRBD2 agrees at 8 bases. In DNA form, the CDR3 reads TGTGCCACCAGTGACCCCCGAGCGGGGGCTGAACAAGAGACCCAGTACTTC. Protein: CATSDPRAGAEQETQYF.